The following is a TCR beta chain sequence with its context. This sample is drawn from a study of blood T cell repertoires in COVID-19. Study background: Two negative PCRs, clearance, or symptom resolution had been documented for recovered Cohort 3 donors. Samples taken during acute and convalescent COVID-19 were collected in the United States, Italy and Spain. From T cells, B-cell-depleted T cells, or PBMCs came the material, which was cDNA or gDNA.

The CDR3 runs 17 residues. CDR1 is SGDLS and CDR2 is YYNGEE in the germline V gene. Trimming at V came to 0 bases and at J to 7 bases, leaving 10 bases not matched to a gene. TCRdb keeps only in-frame clones here, not all; method: immunoSEQ multiplex PCR. This sample has 330,000 or so clones, with approximately 89% found just once. Sample: PBMCs or T cells enriched from blood (not recorded which). The TCR originated in a man aged 40-49 years in a cohort exposed to, infected with or recovered from COVID-19 (not recorded which). This chain uses TRBV9 with TRBJ1-1, with 12 bases aligning to TRBD1. CDR3 residues: CASSVGLGTGGGGEAFF. In DNA, the CDR3 is TGTGCCAGCAGCGTAGGGCTCGGGACAGGGGGCGGAGGTGAAGCTTTCTTT. Based on the CDR3 plus reference TRBV9 and TRBJ1-1, the full variable domain is DSGVTQTPKHLITATGQRVTLRCSPRSGDLSVYWYQQSLDQGLQFLIQYYNGEERAKGNILERFSAQQFPDLHSELNLSSLELGDSALYFCASSVGLGTGGGGEAFFGQGTRLTVV.